A selection of T cell receptor beta chains follows, all from one sample in a study of blood T cell repertoires in COVID-19. Only in-frame clones appear in the TCRdb table, and some are missing; sequencing was by immunoSEQ multiplex PCR. Here the sample spans roughly 380,000 clones, around 85% being singletons. The sample taken for sequencing was peripheral blood. These receptor sequences come from a woman aged 18 to 35 with acute or convalescent COVID-19. Each CDR3 is given with its conserved first and last residue. D genes are given only for firm matches. Only some rows state a clone size, as once, few, many or a class for expanded clones.

>TRBV19|.|TRBJ1-4|.
TGTGCCAGTAGCGCCCTTATCCTAGGTGAAAAACTGTTTTTT
CASSALILGEKLFF
>TRBV19|.|TRBJ1-5|TRBD1
TGTGCCAGCACGAAAACAGGGGCGGGCAATCAGCCCCAGCATTTT
CASTKTGAGNQPQHF
>TRBV3-1/TRBV3-2|.|TRBJ2-5|TRBD1
TGTGCCAGCAGCCTCGGACAGGGCCGAGAGACCCAGTACTTC
CASSLGQGRETQYF
>TRBV2|.|TRBJ1-4|.
TGTGCCAGCAGTCCAGGTTCAGGCGATGAAAAACTGTTTTTT
CASSPGSGDEKLFF
>TRBV9|once|TRBJ2-7|TRBD1
TGTGCCAGCAGCGGCGGGACAGGGAGGGACTACGAGCAGTACTTC
CASSGGTGRDYEQYF
>TRBV10-2|.|TRBJ1-4|.
TGCGCCAGCAGTGGTGGCAGACCGAGGGAAAAACTGTTTTTT
CASSGGRPREKLFF
>TRBV9|.|TRBJ2-3|.
TGTGCCAGCAGCGGACGCGGCGGAGGCACAGATACGCAGTATTTT
CASSGRGGGTDTQYF
>TRBV19|.|TRBJ2-1|TRBD1
TGTGCCAGTAGTATAGATGCAGGGGGCAATGAGCAGTTCTTC
CASSIDAGGNEQFF
>TRBV7-8|.|TRBJ2-1|TRBD2
TGTGCCAGCAGCTTGAGAGCGGGATCCCATGAGCAGTTCTTC
CASSLRAGSHEQFF
>TRBV9|once|TRBJ2-3|TRBD2
TGTGCCAGCAGCTCGACTAGCGGGGTAGATACGCAGTATTTT
CASSSTSGVDTQYF
>TRBV2|.|TRBJ2-4|.
TGTGCCAGCGACCGGGTCGACAAAAACATTCAGTACTTC
CASDRVDKNIQYF
>TRBV24-1|.|TRBJ2-4|.
TGTGCCACCAGCGCAGGGACAAAAAACATTCAGTACTTC
CATSAGTKNIQYF
>TRBV6-6|.|TRBJ2-1|.
TGTGCCAGCAGCTCTCGGGGATCTAGCGCCTACAATGAGCAGTTCTTC
CASSSRGSSAYNEQFF
>TRBV19|.|TRBJ1-2|.
TGTGCCAGTAGTGTCCACAGGGTAGACGGCTACACCTTC
CASSVHRVDGYTF
>TRBV4-1|.|TRBJ2-7|.
TGCGCCAGCAGCCTTCGGGTAGTCGCGATCGACGAGCAGTACTTC
CASSLRVVAIDEQYF
>TRBV2|.|TRBJ1-4|.
TGTGCCAGCTGCCCCCCGGGGAGGGAAGGGGAAAAACTGTTTTTT
CASCPPGREGEKLFF
>TRBV29-1|.|TRBJ1-1|.
TGCAGCGTTCCTGCGGGGGCTAACACTGAAGCTTTCTTT
CSVPAGANTEAFF
>TRBV7-9|.|TRBJ1-2|TRBD1
TGTGCCAGCAGCTTGCAGGGGGGATACTATGGCTACACCTTC
CASSLQGGYYGYTF
>TRBV6-1|.|TRBJ1-2|.
TGTGCCAGCAGTGAAGCAGGAGATTTGCTTGGCTACACCTTC
CASSEAGDLLGYTF
>TRBV10-3|.|TRBJ2-2|.
TGTGCCACGCTACAGGGAAGTGCCGGGGAGCTGTTTTTT
CATLQGSAGELFF
>TRBV6-1|.|TRBJ2-7|.
TGTGCCAGCAGTGAAGTAGGCAGGGCACAGGACGAGCAGTACTTC
CASSEVGRAQDEQYF
>TRBV11-2|.|TRBJ2-7|.
TGTGCCAGCAGCCAAACAGGGATCCCCTACGAGCAGTACTTC
CASSQTGIPYEQYF
>TRBV6-1|.|TRBJ2-7|TRBD1
TGTGCCAGCAGTGAAGGGACAGGGAAGCATGAGTACTTC
CASSEGTGKHEYF
>TRBV5-4|.|TRBJ2-7|.
TGTGCCAGCAGCTTGGGCGGAAAATACGAGCAGTACTTC
CASSLGGKYEQYF
>TRBV5-6|.|TRBJ2-7|TRBD1
TGTGCCAGCAGTCCAGGGACAGGGGCCTACGAGCAGTACTTC
CASSPGTGAYEQYF
>TRBV1|.|TRBJ1-2|.
TGCACCAGCAGCCCGGTGGAGGGCTACACCTTC
CTSSPVEGYTF
>TRBV6-5|.|TRBJ2-7|TRBD1
TGTGCCAGCAGTCGACAGGGGAGCATGAACGAGCAGTACTTC
CASSRQGSMNEQYF
>TRBV2|.|TRBJ1-5|TRBD1
TGTGCCAGCAAGCGGGACAGGACCCCAACGGGCAATCAGCCCCAGCATTTT
CASKRDRTPTGNQPQHF
>TRBV6-5|.|TRBJ2-2|.
TGTGCCAGCAGTAGGGGAGGGGGTAATGGCGGGGAGCTGTTTTTT
CASSRGGGNGGELFF
>TRBV4-1|.|TRBJ2-7|.
TGCGCCAGCAGCCAAGATCAAACCTACGAGCAGTACTTC
CASSQDQTYEQYF
>TRBV14|.|TRBJ2-2|.
TGTGCCAGCAGCCAAGAGGAGGGCCCGAACACCGGGGAGCTGTTTTTT
CASSQEEGPNTGELFF
>TRBV11-2|.|TRBJ2-1|TRBD2
TGTGCCAGCAGCCAGAGCGGGGGCCACCTCCATGAGCAGTTCTTC
CASSQSGGHLHEQFF
>TRBV12-5|.|TRBJ1-6|TRBD1
TGTGCTAGTGGTTCTGGACAGGTTAATTCACCCCTCCACTTT
CASGSGQVNSPLHF
>TRBV27|.|TRBJ1-5|TRBD1
TGTGCCAGCAGTTTGACAGGGGGCGATTTGGATCAGCCCCAGCATTTT
CASSLTGGDLDQPQHF
>TRBV9|.|TRBJ2-1|TRBD2
TGTGCCAGCAGCGCAGGGACTAGCGGGATTGGGGGCGAGCAGTTCTTC
CASSAGTSGIGGEQFF
>TRBV19|few|TRBJ2-3|TRBD2
TGTGCCAGTAGTGTGACTAGCGGGGGGACTACAGATACGCAGTATTTT
CASSVTSGGTTDTQYF
>TRBV9|.|TRBJ1-2|TRBD1
TGTGCCAGCAGCGAGCGACAGGGGAACTATGGCTACACCTTC
CASSERQGNYGYTF
>TRBV28|.|TRBJ2-5|.
TGTGCCAGCAGCCAGGGATGGCAAGAGACCCAGTACTTC
CASSQGWQETQYF
>TRBV30|once|TRBJ2-7|.
TGTGCCTGGGCCGGGTCGGGTAGTATCGCCTACGAGCAGTACTTC
CAWAGSGSIAYEQYF
>TRBV9|.|TRBJ1-5|TRBD1
TGTGCCAGCAGCGTAGGGGAAACAGGGGACCAGCCCCAGCATTTT
CASSVGETGDQPQHF
>TRBV27|.|TRBJ2-1|.
TGTGCCAGCAGTTTATCATACGGAGGCTCCTACAATGAGCAGTTCTTC
CASSLSYGGSYNEQFF
>TRBV10-1|.|TRBJ1-4|.
TGCGCCAGCTCCAGGGCCCTTAATGAAAAACTGTTTTTT
CASSRALNEKLFF
>TRBV19|.|TRBJ1-5|TRBD1
TGTGCCACCAGGGACAGGGCTTATAGCAATCAGCCCCAGCATTTT
CATRDRAYSNQPQHF
>TRBV19|.|TRBJ1-5|TRBD1
TGTGCCAGTAGTATCCTAACACCGGGACAGGGGAGAGGGAGCAATCAGCCCCAGCATTTT
CASSILTPGQGRGSNQPQHF
>TRBV24-1|.|TRBJ2-7|.
TGTGCCACCAGTGATTTCAAGAATTCGGGCGAGCAGTACTTC
CATSDFKNSGEQYF
>TRBV24-1|.|TRBJ2-6|TRBD2
TGTGCCACCAGTGATCCTAGCGGACGAGGAAACTCTGGGGCCAACGTCCTGACTTTC
CATSDPSGRGNSGANVLTF
>TRBV12-3/TRBV12-4|once|TRBJ2-1|.
TGTGCCAGCAATCACGGGAGTAACAATGAGCAGTTCTTC
CASNHGSNNEQFF
>TRBV7-3|.|TRBJ2-3|.
TGTGCCAGCAGCTTAAGCCTGGATGCGGCAGATACGCAGTATTTT
CASSLSLDAADTQYF
>TRBV19|.|TRBJ1-1|.
TGTGCCAGTAGTATTAGAGGGATCCTCTCTGAAGCTTTCTTT
CASSIRGILSEAFF
>TRBV11-2|.|TRBJ2-7|TRBD2
TGTGCCAGCAGCTCCCCCCAGACACTAGCGGCAGTTTACGAGCAGTACTTC
CASSSPQTLAAVYEQYF